This T cell receptor (beta chain) appears in the sequencing data of a study of T cell responses to AZD1222 COVID-19 vaccine. This clone was picked up a small number of times. Assay used: immunoSEQ multiplex PCR; TCRdb lists only in-frame clones, some missing. The sample has around 70,000 clones, approximately 85% seen once. This receptor was obtained from an adult in good health. The sequencing used peripheral blood, collected on day 0 of MenACWY control vaccination.

DNA of the CDR3: TGTGCCAGCAGCGTAGGTTCGGGGGATGGTCAGCCCCAGCATTTT. It codes for CASSVGSGDGQPQHF. The genes are TRBV9 and TRBJ1-5, with a tentative D call TRBD1 (5 bases). CDR1 and CDR2 (germline): SGDLS, YYNGEE. This CDR3 region has 15 residues. V was trimmed by 0 bases and J by 6 bases, leaving 13 bases between them. The full variable domain, its missing parts supplied by reference TRBV9 and TRBJ1-5, is DSGVTQTPKHLITATGQRVTLRCSPRSGDLSVYWYQQSLDQGLQFLIQYYNGEERAKGNILERFSAQQFPDLHSELNLSSLELGDSALYFCASSVGSGDGQPQHFGDGTRLSIL.